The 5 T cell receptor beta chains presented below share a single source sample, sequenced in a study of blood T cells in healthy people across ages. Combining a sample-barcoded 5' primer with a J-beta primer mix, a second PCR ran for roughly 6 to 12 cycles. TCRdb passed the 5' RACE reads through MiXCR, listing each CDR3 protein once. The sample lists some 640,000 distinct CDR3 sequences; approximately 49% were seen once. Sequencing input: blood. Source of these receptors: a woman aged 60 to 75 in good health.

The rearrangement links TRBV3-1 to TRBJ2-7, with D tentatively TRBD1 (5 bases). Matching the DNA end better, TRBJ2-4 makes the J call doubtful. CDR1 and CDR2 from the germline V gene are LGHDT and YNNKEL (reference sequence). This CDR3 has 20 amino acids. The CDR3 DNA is TGTGCCAGCAGCCAAGGGGCTGCGAAGGCAGGGCAATTCGCCAAAAACATTCAGTACTTC. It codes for CASSQGAAKAGQFAKNIQYF.

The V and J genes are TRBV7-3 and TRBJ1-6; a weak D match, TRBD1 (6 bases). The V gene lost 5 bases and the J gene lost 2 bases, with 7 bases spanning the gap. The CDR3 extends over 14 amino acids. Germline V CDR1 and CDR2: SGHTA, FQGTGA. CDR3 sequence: CASSRDTYNSPLHF. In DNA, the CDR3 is TGTGCCAGCAGCCGGGACACCTATAATTCACCCCTCCACTTT. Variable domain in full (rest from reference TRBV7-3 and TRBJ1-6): GAGVSQTPSNKVTEKGKYVELRCDPISGHTALYWYRQSLGQGPEFLIYFQGTGAADDSGLPNDRFFAVRPEGSVSTLKIQRTERGDSAVYLCASSRDTYNSPLHFGNGTRLTVT.

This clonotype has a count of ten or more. The CDR3 is CASEWGGSNEQFF. For the CDR3, the DNA is TGTGCCAGCGAGTGGGGGGGATCGAATGAGCAGTTCTTC. The chain recombines TRBV2 with TRBJ2-1; 7 nucleotides match TRBD2. Germline CDR1 is SNHLY and CDR2 is FYNNEI. J lost 7 bases, V lost 8 bases, and 8 bases had no gene match. The CDR3 totals 13 residues.

DNA of the CDR3: TGTGCCAGCAGCCAAGAAAGGCGGGAGAGGGTCGGGGAGCTGTTTTTT. It translates to CASSQERRERVGELFF. The V gene is TRBV3-1, the J gene TRBJ2-2; 7 bases align to TRBD2. V trimming: 0 bases; J trimming: 7 bases; junction bases outside the gene matches: 8. Germline V gene lookup returns CDR1 LGHDT and CDR2 YNNKEL (reference sequence). CDR3 length: 16 residues. Full variable domain (rest looked up from reference TRBV3-1 and TRBJ2-2): DTAVSQTPKYLVTQMGNDKSIKCEQNLGHDTMYWYKQDSKKFLKIMFSYNNKELIINETVPNRFSPKSPDKAHLNLHINSLELGDSAVYFCASSQERRERVGELFFGEGSRLTVL.

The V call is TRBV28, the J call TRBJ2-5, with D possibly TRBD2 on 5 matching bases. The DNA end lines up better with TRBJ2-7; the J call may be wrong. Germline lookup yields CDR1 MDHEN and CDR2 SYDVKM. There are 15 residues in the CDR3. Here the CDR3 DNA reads TGTGCCAGCAGTCTAAGCGGTAACGCCTACTACGAGCAGTACTTC. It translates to CASSLSGNAYYEQYF.